This TCR beta chain was captured in a study of shared clonotypes between healthy human individuals. Across the whole study: Donor ages ranged 18 to 49 years: two women, a few men.

When replicate PCRs were run on sorted subsets, they used around 200 ng DNA, about 30,000 T cell genomes. Repertoires were generated with immunoSEQ multiplex PCR, while TCRdb's copy carries only in-frame clones and drops some. The sample consists of approximately 1.9 million clones, around 93% of them appearing once. The CDR3 spans 16 residues. V gave up 3 bases and J gave up 7 bases, with 19 bases separating them. Germline CDR1 and CDR2: LNHNV and YYDKDF (reference sequence). CD45RO-negative cells were positively selected for CCR7, leaving out terminally differentiated effector memory CD45RA+ cells.

The chain is built from TRBV15 and TRBJ2-1; TRBD2 might be the D (5 bases). The sample taken for sequencing was naive CD8+ T cells from PBMCs. This TCR came from a man aged 18 to 30 in good health. Some clones in this sample may be carry-over from other donors' samples. The CDR3 region is CATSSLLSGLRNEQFF. In DNA form, the CDR3 reads TGTGCCACCAGCAGCCTCTTGTCGGGATTAAGGAATGAGCAGTTCTTC.